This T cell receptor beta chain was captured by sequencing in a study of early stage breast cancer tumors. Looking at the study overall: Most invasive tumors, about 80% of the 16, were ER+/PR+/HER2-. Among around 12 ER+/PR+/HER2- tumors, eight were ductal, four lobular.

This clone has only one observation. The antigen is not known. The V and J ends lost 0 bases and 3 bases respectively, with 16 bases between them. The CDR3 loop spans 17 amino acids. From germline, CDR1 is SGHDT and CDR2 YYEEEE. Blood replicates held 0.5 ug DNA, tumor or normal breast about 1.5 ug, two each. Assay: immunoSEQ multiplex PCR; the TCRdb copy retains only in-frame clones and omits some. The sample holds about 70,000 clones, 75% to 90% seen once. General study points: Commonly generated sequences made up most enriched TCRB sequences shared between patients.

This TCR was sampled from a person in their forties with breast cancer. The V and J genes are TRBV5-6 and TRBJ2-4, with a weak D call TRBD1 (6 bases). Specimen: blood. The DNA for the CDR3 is TGTGCCAGCAGCTTGGCCAAAGGGGGATGGAACAAAAACATTCAGTACTTC. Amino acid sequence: CASSLAKGGWNKNIQYF.